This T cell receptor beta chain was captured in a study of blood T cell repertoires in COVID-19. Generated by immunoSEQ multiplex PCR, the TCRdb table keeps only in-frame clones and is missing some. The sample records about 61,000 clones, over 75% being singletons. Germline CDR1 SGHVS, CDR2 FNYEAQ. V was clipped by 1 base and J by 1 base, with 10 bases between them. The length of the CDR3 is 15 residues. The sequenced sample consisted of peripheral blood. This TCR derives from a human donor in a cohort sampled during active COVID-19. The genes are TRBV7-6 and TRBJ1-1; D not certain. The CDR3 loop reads CASSLGATPNTEAFF. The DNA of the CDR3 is TGTGCCAGCAGCTTAGGGGCGACACCGAACACTGAAGCTTTCTTT.